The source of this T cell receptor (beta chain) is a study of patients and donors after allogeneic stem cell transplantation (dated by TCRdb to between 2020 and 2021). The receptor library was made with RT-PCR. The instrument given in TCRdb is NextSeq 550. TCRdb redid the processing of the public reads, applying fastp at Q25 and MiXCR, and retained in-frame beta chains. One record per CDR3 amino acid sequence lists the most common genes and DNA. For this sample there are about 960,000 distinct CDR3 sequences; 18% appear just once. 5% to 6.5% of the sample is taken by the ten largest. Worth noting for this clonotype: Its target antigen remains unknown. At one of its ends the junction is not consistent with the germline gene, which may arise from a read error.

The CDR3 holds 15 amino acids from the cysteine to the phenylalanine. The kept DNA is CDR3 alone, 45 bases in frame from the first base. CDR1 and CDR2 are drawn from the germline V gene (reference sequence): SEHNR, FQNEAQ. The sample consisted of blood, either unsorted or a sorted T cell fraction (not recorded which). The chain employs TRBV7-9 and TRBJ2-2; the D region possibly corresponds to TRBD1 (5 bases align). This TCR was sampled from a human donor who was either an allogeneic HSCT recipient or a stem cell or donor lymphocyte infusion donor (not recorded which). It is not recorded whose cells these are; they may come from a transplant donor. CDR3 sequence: CSSSLEDILTGELFF. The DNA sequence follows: TGTTCCAGCAGCTTAGAGGACATCCTCACCGGGGAGCTGTTTTTT.